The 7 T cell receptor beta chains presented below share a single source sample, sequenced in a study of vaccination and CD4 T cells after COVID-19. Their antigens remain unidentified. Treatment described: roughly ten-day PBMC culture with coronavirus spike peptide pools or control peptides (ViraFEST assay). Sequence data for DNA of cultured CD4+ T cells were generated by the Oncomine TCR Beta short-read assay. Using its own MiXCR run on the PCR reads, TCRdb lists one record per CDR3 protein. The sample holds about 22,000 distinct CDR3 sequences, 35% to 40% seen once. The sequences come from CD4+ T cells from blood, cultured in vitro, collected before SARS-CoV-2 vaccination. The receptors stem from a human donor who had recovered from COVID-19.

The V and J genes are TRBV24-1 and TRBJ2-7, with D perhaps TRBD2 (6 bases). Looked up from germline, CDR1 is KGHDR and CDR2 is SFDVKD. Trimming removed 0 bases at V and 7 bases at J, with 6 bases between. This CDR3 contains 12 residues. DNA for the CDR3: TGTGCCACCAGTGATTTGAGCGGGGAGCAGTACTTC. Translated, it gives CATSDLSGEQYF.

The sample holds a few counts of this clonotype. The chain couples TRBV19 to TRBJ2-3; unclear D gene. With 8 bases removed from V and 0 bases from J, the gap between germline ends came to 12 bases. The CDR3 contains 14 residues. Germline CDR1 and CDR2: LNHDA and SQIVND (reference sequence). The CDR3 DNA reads TGTGCCAGTTCCACAGATCCTAGCACAGATACGCAGTATTTT. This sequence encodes CASSTDPSTDTQYF.

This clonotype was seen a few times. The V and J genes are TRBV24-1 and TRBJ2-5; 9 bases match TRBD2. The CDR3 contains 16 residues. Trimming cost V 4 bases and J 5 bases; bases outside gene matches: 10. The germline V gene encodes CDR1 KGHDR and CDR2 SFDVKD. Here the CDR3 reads CATSDVSGSSFETQYF. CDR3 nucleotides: TGTGCCACCAGTGACGTTAGCGGGAGCAGTTTTGAGACCCAGTACTTC.

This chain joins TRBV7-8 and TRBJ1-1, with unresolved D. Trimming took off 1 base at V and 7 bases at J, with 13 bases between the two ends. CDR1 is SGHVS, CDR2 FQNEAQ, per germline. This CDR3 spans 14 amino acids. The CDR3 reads CASSLGLPAGEAFF. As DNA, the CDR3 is TGTGCCAGCAGCTTAGGATTACCGGCCGGTGAAGCTTTCTTT. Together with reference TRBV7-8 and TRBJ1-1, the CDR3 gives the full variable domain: GAGVSQSPRYKVAKRGQDVALRCDPISGHVSLFWYQQALGQGPEFLTYFQNEAQLDKSGLPSDRFFAERPEGSVSTLKIQRTQQEDSAVYLCASSLGLPAGEAFFGQGTRLTVV.

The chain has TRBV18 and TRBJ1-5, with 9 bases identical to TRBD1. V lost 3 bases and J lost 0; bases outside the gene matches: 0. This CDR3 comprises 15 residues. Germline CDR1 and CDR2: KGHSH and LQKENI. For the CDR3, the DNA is TGTGCCAGCTCACCGGGACAGGGTAGCAATCAGCCCCAGCATTTT. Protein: CASSPGQGSNQPQHF.

The CDR3 spells CASRWTGRQETQYF. CDR3 nucleotides: TGTGCCAGCAGGTGGACAGGGAGGCAAGAGACCCAGTACTTC. The chain carries TRBV28 and TRBJ2-5; TRBD1 agrees at 8 bases. J gave up 2 bases and V 6 bases, and 5 bases lay outside the gene matches. CDR3 length: 14 residues. CDR1 MDHEN and CDR2 SYDVKM come from the germline V gene. The full variable domain, rest sourced from reference TRBV28 and TRBJ2-5, is DVKVTQSSRYLVKRTGEKVFLECVQDMDHENMFWYRQDPGLGLRLIYFSYDVKMKEKGDIPEGYSVSREKKERFSLILESASTNQTSMYLCASRWTGRQETQYFGPGTRLLVL.

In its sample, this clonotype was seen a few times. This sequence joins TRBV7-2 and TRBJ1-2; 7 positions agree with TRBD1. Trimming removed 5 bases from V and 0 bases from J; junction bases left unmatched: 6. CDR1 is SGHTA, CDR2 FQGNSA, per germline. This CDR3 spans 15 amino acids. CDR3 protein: CASSADRAPNYGYTF. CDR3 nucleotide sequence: TGTGCCAGCAGCGCCGACAGGGCGCCTAACTATGGCTACACCTTC.